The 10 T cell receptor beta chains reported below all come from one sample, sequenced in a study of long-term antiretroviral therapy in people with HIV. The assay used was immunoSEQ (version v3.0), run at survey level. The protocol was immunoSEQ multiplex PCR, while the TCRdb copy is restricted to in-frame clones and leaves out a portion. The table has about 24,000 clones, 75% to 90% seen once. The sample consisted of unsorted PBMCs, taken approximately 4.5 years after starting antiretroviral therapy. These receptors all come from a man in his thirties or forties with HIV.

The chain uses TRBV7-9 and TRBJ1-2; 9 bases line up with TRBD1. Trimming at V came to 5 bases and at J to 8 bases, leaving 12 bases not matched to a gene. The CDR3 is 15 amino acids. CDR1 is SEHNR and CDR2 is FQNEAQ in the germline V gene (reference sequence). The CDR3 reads CASSVPGTGRGGYTF. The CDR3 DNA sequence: TGTGCCAGCAGCGTCCCCGGGACAGGGAGGGGAGGCTACACCTTC. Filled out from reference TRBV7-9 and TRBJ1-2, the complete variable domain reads DTGVSQNPRHKITKRGQNVTFRCDPISEHNRLYWYRQTLGQGPEFLTYFQNEAQLEKSRLLSDRFSAERPKGSFSTLEIQRTEQGDSAMYLCASSVPGTGRGGYTFGSGTRLTVV.

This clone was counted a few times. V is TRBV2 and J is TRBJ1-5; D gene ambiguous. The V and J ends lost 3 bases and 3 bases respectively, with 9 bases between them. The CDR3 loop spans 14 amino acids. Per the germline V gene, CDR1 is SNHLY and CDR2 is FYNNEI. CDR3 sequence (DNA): TGTGCCAGCAGTGAGTTGGAAGCCAATCAGCCCCAGCATTTT. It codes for CASSELEANQPQHF.

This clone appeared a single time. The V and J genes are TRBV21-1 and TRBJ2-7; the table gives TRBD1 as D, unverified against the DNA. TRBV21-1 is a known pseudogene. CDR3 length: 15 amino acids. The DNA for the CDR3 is TGTGCCAGCAGCAGGGACACGAAGGGATTCTACGAGCAGTACTTC. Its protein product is CASSRDTKGFYEQYF.

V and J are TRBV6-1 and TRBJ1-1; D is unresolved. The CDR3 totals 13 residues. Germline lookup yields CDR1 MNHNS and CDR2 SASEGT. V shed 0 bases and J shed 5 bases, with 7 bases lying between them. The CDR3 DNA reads TGTGCCAGCAGTGAAGCGCGGGGTACTGAAGCTTTCTTT. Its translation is CASSEARGTEAFF.

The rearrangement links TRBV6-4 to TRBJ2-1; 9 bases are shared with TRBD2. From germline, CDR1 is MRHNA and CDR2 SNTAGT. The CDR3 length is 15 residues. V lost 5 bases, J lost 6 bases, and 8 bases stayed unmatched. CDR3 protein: CASSYSGLASNEQFF. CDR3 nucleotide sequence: TGTGCCAGCAGTTATTCGGGACTAGCTTCCAATGAGCAGTTCTTC.

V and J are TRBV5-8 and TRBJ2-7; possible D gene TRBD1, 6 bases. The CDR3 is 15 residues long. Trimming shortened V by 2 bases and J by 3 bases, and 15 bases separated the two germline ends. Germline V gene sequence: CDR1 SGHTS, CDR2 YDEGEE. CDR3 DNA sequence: TGTGCCAGCAGCTTCCAACCTGGACAGAACTACGAGCAGTACTTC. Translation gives CASSFQPGQNYEQYF.

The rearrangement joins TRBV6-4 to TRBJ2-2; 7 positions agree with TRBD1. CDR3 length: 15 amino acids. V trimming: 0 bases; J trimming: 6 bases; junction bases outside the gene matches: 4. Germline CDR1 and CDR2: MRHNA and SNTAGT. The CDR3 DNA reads TGTGCCAGCAGTGACTCGAATCAGGGGGCCGGGGAGCTGTTTTTT. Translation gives CASSDSNQGAGELFF.

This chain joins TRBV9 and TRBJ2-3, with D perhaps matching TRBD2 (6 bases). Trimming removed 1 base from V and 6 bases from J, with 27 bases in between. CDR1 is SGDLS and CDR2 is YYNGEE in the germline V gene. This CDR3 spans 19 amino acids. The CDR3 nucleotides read TGTGCCAGCAGCGTACTCGGCTTTCCTAGCGCGGAAGAAGGCGATACGCAGTATTTT. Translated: CASSVLGFPSAEEGDTQYF.

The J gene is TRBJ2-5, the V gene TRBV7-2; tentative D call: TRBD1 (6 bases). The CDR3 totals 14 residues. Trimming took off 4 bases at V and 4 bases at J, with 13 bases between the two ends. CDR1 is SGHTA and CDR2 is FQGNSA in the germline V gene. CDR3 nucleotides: TGTGCCAGCAGCTCCAACAGGGTGGGAGAGACCCAGTACTTC. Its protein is CASSSNRVGETQYF.

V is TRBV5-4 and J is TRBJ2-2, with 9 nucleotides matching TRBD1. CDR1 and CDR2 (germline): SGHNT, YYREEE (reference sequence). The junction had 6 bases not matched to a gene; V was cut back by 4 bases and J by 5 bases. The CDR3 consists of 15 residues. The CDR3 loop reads CASSRRDRATGELFF. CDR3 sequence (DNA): TGTGCCAGCAGCCGCCGGGACAGGGCAACCGGGGAGCTGTTTTTT.